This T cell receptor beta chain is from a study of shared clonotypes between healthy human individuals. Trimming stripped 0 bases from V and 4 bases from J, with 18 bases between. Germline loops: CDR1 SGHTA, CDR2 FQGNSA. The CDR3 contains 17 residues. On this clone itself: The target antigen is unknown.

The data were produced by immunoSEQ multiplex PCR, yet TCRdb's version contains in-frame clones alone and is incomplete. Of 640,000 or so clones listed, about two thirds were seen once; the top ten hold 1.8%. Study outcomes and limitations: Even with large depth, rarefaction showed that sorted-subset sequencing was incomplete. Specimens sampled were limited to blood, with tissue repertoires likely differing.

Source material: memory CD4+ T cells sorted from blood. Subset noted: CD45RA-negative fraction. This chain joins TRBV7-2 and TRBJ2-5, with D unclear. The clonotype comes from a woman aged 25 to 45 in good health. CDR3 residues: CASSLASRGRLAETQYF. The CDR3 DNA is TGTGCCAGCAGCTTAGCGTCACGAGGTAGATTGGCAGAGACCCAGTACTTC.